This TCR beta chain was sequenced in a study of T cell clusters in autoimmune cytopenias. The CDR3 sequence is 12 residues long. Multiplex touch-down PCR amplified TRB using TRB-A and TRB-B pools in one tube. TCRdb derives one entry per CDR3 protein from the multiplex PCR reads, leaving out DNA. In total, the table holds nearly 15,000 distinct CDR3 sequences. TRB was amplified from about 250 ng of peripheral blood genomic DNA per sample. The same specimen was also included in a second study, on T cell repertoires in aging, cancer and after chemotherapy.

This TCR derives from a human donor in good health. Material: peripheral blood. V gene TRBV12-3 or TRBV12-4 combines with J gene TRBJ1-2. CDR3: CASSTTPYGYTF.